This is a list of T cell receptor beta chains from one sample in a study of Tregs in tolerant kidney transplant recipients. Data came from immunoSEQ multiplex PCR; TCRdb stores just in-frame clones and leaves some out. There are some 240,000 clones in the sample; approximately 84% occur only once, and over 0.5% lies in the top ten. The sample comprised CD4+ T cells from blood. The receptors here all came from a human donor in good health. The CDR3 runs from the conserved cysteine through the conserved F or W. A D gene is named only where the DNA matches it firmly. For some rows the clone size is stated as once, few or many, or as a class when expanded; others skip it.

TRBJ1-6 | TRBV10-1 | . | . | CASSETTGRNSPLHF | TGCGCCAGCAGTGAGACGACAGGACGAAATTCACCCCTCCACTTT
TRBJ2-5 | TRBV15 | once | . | CATSRDPVQETQYF | TGTGCCACCAGCAGAGACCCCGTACAAGAGACCCAGTACTTC
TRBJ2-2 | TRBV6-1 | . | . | CASSRAANTGELFF | TGTGCCAGCAGTAGAGCGGCGAACACCGGGGAGCTGTTTTTT
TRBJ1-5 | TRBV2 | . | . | CASREGRMNLNQPQHF | TGTGCCAGCAGGGAGGGACGGATGAATTTAAATCAGCCCCAGCATTTT
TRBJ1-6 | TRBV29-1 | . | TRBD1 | CSVGEQGIGSPLHF | TGCAGCGTTGGGGAACAGGGGATCGGTTCACCCCTCCACTTT
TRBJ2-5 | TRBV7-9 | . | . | CASSLKGQRETQYF | TGTGCCAGCAGCTTGAAGGGGCAGAGAGAGACCCAGTACTTC
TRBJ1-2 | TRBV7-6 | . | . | CASSLTTGAGYTF | TGTGCCAGCAGCTTAACGACAGGTGCTGGCTACACCTTC
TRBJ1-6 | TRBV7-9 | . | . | CASSAPSGFSPLHF | TGTGCCAGCAGCGCCCCGAGTGGATTTTCACCCCTCCACTTT
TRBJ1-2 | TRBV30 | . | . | CAWSLGLDRGYTF | TGTGCCTGGAGTTTAGGTCTGGATCGAGGCTACACCTTC
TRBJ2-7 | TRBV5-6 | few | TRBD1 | CASRRTGGDYEQYF | TGTGCCAGCAGGAGGACAGGGGGCGACTACGAGCAGTACTTC
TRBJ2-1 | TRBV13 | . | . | CASSLVRAGNEQFF | TGTGCCAGCAGCTTAGTTAGGGCCGGGAATGAGCAGTTCTTC
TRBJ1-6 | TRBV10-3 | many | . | CAISESGSPLHF | TGTGCCATCAGTGAGTCTGGTTCACCCCTCCACTTT
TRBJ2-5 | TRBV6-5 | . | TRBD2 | CASSYSLADQETQYF | TGTGCCAGCAGTTACTCGCTAGCGGACCAAGAGACCCAGTACTTC
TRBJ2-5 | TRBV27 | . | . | CASISWAADSQETQYF | TGTGCCAGCATCTCCTGGGCCGCGGACAGTCAAGAGACCCAGTACTTC
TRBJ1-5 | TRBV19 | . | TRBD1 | CASTRDRAPRSQHF | TGTGCCAGTACCCGGGACAGGGCCCCCCGGTCCCAGCATTTT
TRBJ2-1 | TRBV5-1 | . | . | CASSLGAGEDEQFF | TGCGCCAGCAGCTTGGGGGCAGGGGAGGACGAGCAGTTCTTC
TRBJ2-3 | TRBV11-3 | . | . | CASSLARGPDTQYF | TGTGCCAGCAGCTTAGCCCGTGGCCCAGATACGCAGTATTTT
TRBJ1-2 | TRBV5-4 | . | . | CASSRAGNYGYTF | TGTGCCAGCAGCCGGGCCGGGAACTATGGCTACACCTTC
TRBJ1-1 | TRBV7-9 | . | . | CASTPSVGTEAFF | TGTGCCAGCACCCCTTCCGTAGGTACTGAAGCTTTCTTT
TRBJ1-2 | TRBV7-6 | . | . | CASSSKGEYGYTF | TGTGCCAGCAGCTCCAAGGGGGAATATGGCTACACCTTC
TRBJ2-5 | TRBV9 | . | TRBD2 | CASSVRASGGEAQYF | TGTGCCAGCAGCGTACGGGCTAGCGGGGGTGAGGCCCAGTACTTC
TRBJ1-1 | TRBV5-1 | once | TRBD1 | CASSFTGDAEAFF | TGCGCCAGCAGCTTTACAGGGGATGCTGAAGCTTTCTTT
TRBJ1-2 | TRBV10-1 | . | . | CASSEGDTVHTF | TGCGCCAGCAGTGAAGGGGACACCGTCCACACCTTC
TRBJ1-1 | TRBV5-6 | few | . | CASSLDRRRTEAFF | TGTGCCAGCAGCTTGGACAGGAGGCGCACTGAAGCTTTCTTT
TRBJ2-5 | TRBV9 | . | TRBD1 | CASSIPDRSETQYF | TGTGCCAGCAGCATCCCGGACAGGAGTGAGACCCAGTACTTC
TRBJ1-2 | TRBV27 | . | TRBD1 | CASSPDRGIYGYTF | TGTGCCAGCAGTCCCGACAGGGGTATCTATGGCTACACCTTC
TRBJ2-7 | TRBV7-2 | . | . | CASSLRQGHYEQYF | TGTGCCAGCAGCTTACGGCAGGGCCACTACGAGCAGTACTTC
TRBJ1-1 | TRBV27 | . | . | CASSFQGSMNTEAFF | TGTGCCAGCAGCTTTCAGGGGTCGATGAACACTGAAGCTTTCTTT
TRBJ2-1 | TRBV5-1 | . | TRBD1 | CASSPGQGAIDEQFF | TGCGCCAGCAGTCCGGGACAGGGGGCGATCGATGAGCAGTTCTTC
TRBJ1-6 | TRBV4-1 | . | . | CASSQDKGISPLHF | TGCGCCAGCAGCCAAGATAAGGGGATTTCACCCCTCCACTTT
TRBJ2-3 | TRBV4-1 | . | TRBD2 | CASRDLAGASTDTQYF | TGCGCCAGCAGGGACCTAGCGGGGGCCTCCACAGATACGCAGTATTTT
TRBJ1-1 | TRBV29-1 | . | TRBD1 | CSSVDTGTGNTEAFF | TGCTCGAGCGTGGATACTGGGACAGGGAACACTGAAGCTTTCTTT
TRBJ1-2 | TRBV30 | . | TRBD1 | CAWSVSTGIGYTF | TGTGCCTGGAGTGTGTCGACAGGGATAGGCTACACCTTC
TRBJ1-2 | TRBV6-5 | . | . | CASSLSNYGYTF | TGTGCCAGCAGTCTCTCTAACTATGGCTACACCTTC
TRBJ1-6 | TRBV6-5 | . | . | CASSYGDWDSPLHF | TGTGCCAGCAGTTACGGGGACTGGGATTCACCCCTCCACTTT
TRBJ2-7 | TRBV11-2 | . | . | CASSLGGWMVEQYF | TGTGCCAGCAGCTTAGGGGGTTGGATGGTCGAGCAGTACTTC
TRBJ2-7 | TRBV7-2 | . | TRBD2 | CASSSGLAGVLGEQYF | TGTGCCAGCAGCTCCGGACTAGCGGGGGTCCTGGGCGAGCAGTACTTC
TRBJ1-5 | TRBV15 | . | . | CATSRDRQAHQPQHF | TGTGCCACCAGCAGAGATCGGCAGGCCCATCAGCCCCAGCATTTT
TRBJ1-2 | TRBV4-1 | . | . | CASSQGVQKRGYTF | TGCGCCAGCAGCCAAGGGGTCCAGAAACGTGGCTACACCTTC
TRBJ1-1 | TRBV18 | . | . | CASSPPSQGRTEAFF | TGTGCCAGCTCACCACCTTCGCAGGGAAGGACTGAAGCTTTCTTT
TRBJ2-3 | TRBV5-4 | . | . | CASRMEGEADTQYF | TGTGCCAGCAGGATGGAGGGAGAGGCAGATACGCAGTATTTT